Listed here are 9 T cell receptor beta chains from one sample, sequenced in a study of cytomegalovirus exposure and HLA in healthy donors. The PCR used 60 Vbeta and 13 Jbeta primers. TCRdb's table, derived via immunoSEQ multiplex PCR, lists solely in-frame clones and lacks some. This repertoire includes 80,000 to 95,000 clones. Sequencing was done on a sample of PBMCs. These receptors originate from a woman in her thirties in good health and CMV-seronegative.

J is TRBJ2-3 and V is TRBV5-6, with 10 positions matching TRBD2. The germline CDR1 and CDR2 sequences are SGHDT and YYEEEE. There are 14 residues in the CDR3. The junction had 4 bases not matched to a gene; V was cut back by 5 bases and J by 4 bases. As DNA, the CDR3 is TGTGCCAGCAGTTGGACTAGCGGATCAGATACGCAGTATTTT. This codes for CASSWTSGSDTQYF.

The chain employs TRBV6-6 and TRBJ2-7, with a tentative D call TRBD2 (6 bases). Germline CDR1 reads MNHNY; CDR2 reads SVGAGI (reference sequence). This CDR3 spans 15 amino acids. Trimming stripped 0 bases from V and 4 bases from J, with 13 bases between. CDR3 region: CASSYSGGLTYEQYF. CDR3 nucleotides: TGTGCCAGCAGTTACTCGGGAGGACTAACGTACGAGCAGTACTTC.

The rearrangement links TRBV6-5 to TRBJ1-2, with 9 bases identical to TRBD1. The CDR3 has 13 amino acids. Trimming took 2 bases from V and 11 from J; bases not matched to a gene: 6. Germline CDR1 and CDR2: MNHEY and SVGAGI. CDR3 nucleotide sequence: TGTGCCAGCAGTTACCGGACAGGGGAAGGGTACACCTTC. The encoded protein is CASSYRTGEGYTF.

The chain combines TRBV30 with TRBJ2-1, with 8 positions matching TRBD1. Germline-derived CDR1 and CDR2 are GTSNPN and SVGIG (reference sequence). CDR3 length: 13 amino acids. V was pared by 7 bases and J by 5 bases, with 7 bases of the junction left unmatched. The CDR3 DNA follows: TGTGCCTTCGGGACAGGCACCGACAATGAGCAGTTCTTC. Encoded protein: CAFGTGTDNEQFF.

The CDR3 is CASSFGTSGSFQQFF. The CDR3 DNA reads TGTGCCAGCAGTTTCGGGACTAGCGGGAGTTTCCAGCAGTTCTTC. The V and J genes are TRBV27 and TRBJ2-1; 14 bases align to TRBD2. Germline V gene lookup returns CDR1 MNHEY and CDR2 SMNVEV (reference sequence). This CDR3 has 15 amino acids. J gave up 11 bases and V 3 bases, and 6 bases lay outside the gene matches.

CDR3 in DNA: TGCAGCGTTAACGAGGATACGCAGTATTTT. It translates to CSVNEDTQYF. V usage is TRBV29-1 and J usage is TRBJ2-3, with D unresolved. CDR1 is SQVTM and CDR2 is ANQGSEA in the germline V gene. V was trimmed by 5 bases and J by 6 bases, leaving 6 bases between them. The CDR3 runs to 10 residues.

The chain joins TRBV28 to TRBJ2-7; possible D gene TRBD1, 6 bases. The CDR3 contains 14 residues. Trimming removed 5 bases at V and 6 bases at J, with 17 bases between. Germline V lookup: CDR1 MDHEN, CDR2 SYDVKM. The CDR3: CASSPSGVLREQYF. Here the CDR3 DNA reads TGTGCCAGCAGTCCTTCAGGGGTACTACGCGAGCAGTACTTC.

V and J are TRBV30 and TRBJ2-3; D gene unclear. V was clipped by 1 base and J by 1 base, with 12 bases between them. The germline V gene encodes CDR1 GTSNPN and CDR2 SVGIG (reference sequence). The length of the CDR3 is 15 residues. This chain's CDR3 is CAWSDHAPGTDTQYF. CDR3 DNA sequence: TGTGCCTGGAGTGACCATGCCCCGGGCACAGATACGCAGTATTTT.

This rearrangement joins TRBV5-6 to TRBJ1-2; 7 bases are shared with TRBD1. This CDR3 contains 14 residues. V was clipped by 0 bases and J by 7 bases; unmatched bases: 6. CDR1 is SGHDT and CDR2 is YYEEEE in the germline V gene. The CDR3, as DNA: TGTGCCAGCAGCTTGGGGCAGGGGGACGGTGGCTACACCTTC. Its translation: CASSLGQGDGGYTF.